Following are 21 T cell receptor beta chains from one sample sequenced in a study of blood T cell repertoires in COVID-19. The assay was immunoSEQ multiplex PCR, and TCRdb's table has in-frame clones only and misses some. This table holds some 490,000 clones, 75% to 90% found once. Sequencing was done on a sample of PBMCs or T cells enriched from blood (not recorded which). The source of these receptors is an older woman who had recovered from COVID-19.

J is TRBJ2-2 and V is TRBV5-1; 14 bases line up with TRBD2. From germline, CDR1 is SGHRS and CDR2 YFSETQ. This CDR3 contains 16 residues. V gave up 4 bases and J gave up 6 bases; unmatched junction bases: 5. This chain's CDR3 is CASSPGLAGGPGELFF. The CDR3 DNA follows: TGCGCCAGCAGCCCTGGACTAGCGGGGGGCCCCGGGGAGCTGTTTTTT.

V is TRBV29-1 and J is TRBJ2-6; a possible D gene is TRBD1 (5 bases). V lost 7 bases and J lost 0, with 7 bases in between. The length of the CDR3 is 13 residues. Germline V gene data show CDR1 as SQVTM and CDR2 as ANQGSEA. The CDR3 loop reads CSGQSSGANVLTF. CDR3 DNA sequence: TGCAGCGGACAGAGCTCTGGGGCCAACGTCCTGACTTTC.

V and J are TRBV30 and TRBJ2-7, with D unclear. The ends were cut back, 1 base at V and 4 bases at J, with 14 bases in the middle. CDR3 size: 14 residues. Germline V lookup: CDR1 GTSNPN, CDR2 SVGIG (reference sequence). The CDR3: CAWSDPRVDYEQYF. The CDR3 region has the DNA TGTGCCTGGAGTGACCCACGGGTTGATTACGAGCAGTACTTC.

This clone was found once. V gene TRBV11-2 combines with J gene TRBJ2-5, with 8 bases matching TRBD2. The CDR3 covers 16 residues. J lost 5 bases, V lost 1 base, and 9 bases had no gene match. Germline lookup yields CDR1 SGHAT and CDR2 FQNNGV. The CDR3 DNA sequence: TGTGCCAGCAGCTTAGGGGGGACTAGAGCTGGTGAGACCCAGTACTTC. It encodes CASSLGGTRAGETQYF. The variable domain in full, with the rest retrieved from reference TRBV11-2 and TRBJ2-5, is EAGVAQSPRYKIIEKRQSVAFWCNPISGHATLYWYQQILGQGPKLLIQFQNNGVVDDSQLPKDRFSAERLKGVDSTLKIQPAKLEDSAVYLCASSLGGTRAGETQYFGPGTRLLVL.

This clone was recorded only once. The chain has TRBV6-5 and TRBJ1-5; no clear D gene. Germline V gene sequence: CDR1 MNHEY, CDR2 SVGAGI. CDR3 length: 15 amino acids. V was pared by 1 base and J by 0 bases, with 7 bases between. CDR3 region: CASSYLQVSNQPQHF. CDR3 DNA sequence: TGTGCCAGCAGTTACTTGCAGGTTAGCAATCAGCCCCAGCATTTT.

The chain combines TRBV24-1 with TRBJ1-4; maybe TRBD1 (5 bases). The V end lost 7 bases, the J end lost 7 bases, and 15 bases lay between the germline ends. The CDR3 totals 14 residues. Germline V gene lookup returns CDR1 KGHDR and CDR2 SFDVKD. DNA of the CDR3: TGTGCCACCAGCGACTCGGTGGGGGGTGAAAAACTGTTTTTT. Translating gives CATSDSVGGEKLFF.

The V and J genes are TRBV2 and TRBJ2-3, with 10 bases that match TRBD1. There are 17 residues in the CDR3. V trimming: 5 bases; J trimming: 3 bases; junction bases outside the gene matches: 11. CDR1 SNHLY and CDR2 FYNNEI come from the germline V gene. The CDR3 protein is CASSSLDRGLGTDTQYF. In DNA, the CDR3 is TGTGCCAGCAGTTCTTTGGACAGGGGGTTAGGAACAGATACGCAGTATTTT. The complete variable domain, with remaining parts taken from reference TRBV2 and TRBJ2-3, reads EPEVTQTPSHQVTQMGQEVILRCVPISNHLYFYWYRQILGQKVEFLVSFYNNEISEKSEIFDDQFSVERPDGSNFTLKIRSTKLEDSAMYFCASSSLDRGLGTDTQYFGPGTRLTVL.

The chain uses TRBV10-1 and TRBJ2-3, with a possible D match to TRBD1 (5 bases). The CDR3 totals 15 residues. Trimming pared 7 bases from V and 4 bases from J, leaving 18 bases between. The germline CDR1 and CDR2 sequences are WNHNN and SYGVQD (reference sequence). CDR3 sequence (DNA): TGCGCCAGCACCCGCCGAGGACATGCCGCAGATACGCAGTATTTT. This encodes CASTRRGHAADTQYF.

The chain has TRBV2 and TRBJ1-1; the D is unclear. Germline V gene sequence: CDR1 SNHLY, CDR2 FYNNEI. The CDR3 totals 14 residues. Trimming stripped 6 bases from V and 5 bases from J, with 16 bases between. For the CDR3, the DNA is TGTGCCAGCAGACTGGAGATCCTCGGGACTGAAGCTTTCTTT. This encodes CASRLEILGTEAFF.

This chain connects TRBV7-9 to TRBJ2-1; D unresolved. In germline, CDR1 is SEHNR, CDR2 FQNEAQ (reference sequence). The CDR3 is 14 residues long. V lost 3 bases and J lost 0, with 6 bases in between. As DNA, the CDR3 is TGTGCCAGCAGCTTGTCTACCTCCTACAATGAGCAGTTCTTC. Translated: CASSLSTSYNEQFF.

The chain employs TRBV5-1 and TRBJ2-3, with TRBD1 as a possible D gene (6 bases). This CDR3 has 13 residues. Germline CDR1 reads SGHRS; CDR2 reads YFSETQ. V was clipped by 4 bases and J by 2 bases, with 8 bases between them. The CDR3 DNA is TGCGCCAGCAGCCGGGACATCACAGATACGCAGTATTTT. Amino acids: CASSRDITDTQYF.

The chain combines TRBV15 with TRBJ2-2; no firm D call. The V end was cut by 0 bases, the J end by 0 bases, with 5 bases between. The CDR3 extends over 15 amino acids. Germline loops: CDR1 LNHNV, CDR2 YYDKDF (reference sequence). For the CDR3, the DNA is TGTGCCACCAGCAGAGAATCGGCGAACACCGGGGAGCTGTTTTTT. This translates into CATSRESANTGELFF.

V and J are TRBV10-1 and TRBJ1-3; D is unresolved. Trimming removed 3 bases from V and 2 bases from J, with 8 bases in between. CDR3 length: 14 amino acids. CDR1 is WNHNN and CDR2 is SYGVQD in the germline V gene (reference sequence). Written as DNA, the CDR3 is TGCGCCAGCAGTGATCCGCGAGCTGGAAACACCATATATTTT. It yields the protein CASSDPRAGNTIYF.

A single count supports this clone. CDR3 residues: CASSLMDRNYGYTF. CDR3 bases: TGTGCCAGCAGCTTAATGGACAGAAACTATGGCTACACCTTC. The rearrangement joins TRBV7-2 to TRBJ1-2; TRBD1 might be the D (6 bases). Germline V gene data show CDR1 as SGHTA and CDR2 as FQGNSA. This CDR3 spans 14 amino acids. Between the trimmed V and J ends, which lost 2 bases and 2 bases, there was a span of 9 bases.

The V call is TRBV19, the J call TRBJ1-1; TRBD1 is a possible D gene (5 bases). Per germline, CDR1 LNHDA and CDR2 SQIVND (reference sequence). The CDR3 spans 16 residues. Trimming took off 0 bases at V and 4 bases at J, with 15 bases between the two ends. The chain's CDR3 is CASSIDLGEPSTEAFF. CDR3 nucleotide sequence: TGTGCCAGTAGTATAGATCTAGGGGAACCGAGCACTGAAGCTTTCTTT.

This chain uses TRBV19 with TRBJ1-4, with 7 bases lining up with TRBD1. CDR3 length: 14 residues. The germline CDR1 and CDR2 sequences are LNHDA and SQIVND (reference sequence). V was pared by 6 bases and J by 5 bases, with 6 bases of the junction left unmatched. CDR3 sequence (DNA): TGTGCCAGTAGGCTTGGGACAGTGAATGAAAAACTGTTTTTT. It encodes CASRLGTVNEKLFF.

This chain connects TRBV19 to TRBJ1-6; a possible D gene is TRBD1 (6 bases). Trimming pared 6 bases from V and 5 bases from J, leaving 14 bases between. This CDR3 is built from 15 residues. Germline CDR1 and CDR2: LNHDA and SQIVND (reference sequence). The CDR3 DNA reads as TGTGCCAGTAGGCCCCGGGACACCGATAATTCACCCCTCCACTTT. Residues: CASRPRDTDNSPLHF. The variable domain in full, completed from reference TRBV19 and TRBJ1-6, reads DGGITQSPKYLFRKEGQNVTLSCEQNLNHDAMYWYRQDPGQGLRLIYYSQIVNDFQKGDIAEGYSVSREKKESFPLTVTSAQKNPTAFYLCASRPRDTDNSPLHFGNGTRLTVT.

This chain connects TRBV6-1 to TRBJ1-5, with 7 bases that match TRBD1. V was pared by 4 bases and J by 9 bases, with 18 bases of the junction left unmatched. Germline assignment: CDR1 MNHNS and CDR2 SASEGT. This CDR3 is built from 17 residues. CDR3 DNA sequence: TGTGCCAGCAGTGGACGCCCTACTGGGACAGTCCGATCGCCCCAGCATTTT. Amino acids: CASSGRPTGTVRSPQHF.

This sequence joins TRBV10-1 and TRBJ2-3; D call uncertain. This CDR3 is 11 amino acids long. CDR1 and CDR2 (germline): WNHNN, SYGVQD (reference sequence). V was trimmed by 6 bases and J by 3 bases, leaving 4 bases between them. The DNA for the CDR3 is TGCGCCAGCAGCCTGACAGATACGCAGTATTTT. Protein: CASSLTDTQYF.

The J gene is TRBJ1-2, the V gene TRBV6-5; the match to TRBD1 covers 8 bases. The CDR3 length is 14 residues. Germline CDR1 is MNHEY and CDR2 is SVGAGI. Losses at the gene ends were 6 bases for V and 6 bases for J; bases not matched to a gene: 9. The CDR3 sequence: CASRDAGGENGYTF. The CDR3, as DNA: TGTGCCAGCAGGGACGCAGGGGGCGAAAATGGCTACACCTTC.

The chain employs TRBV11-2 and TRBJ1-5; the D is unclear. The ends were cut back, 3 bases at V and 3 bases at J, with 9 bases in the middle. The CDR3 has 14 residues. Per the germline V gene, CDR1 is SGHAT and CDR2 is FQNNGV. The DNA for the CDR3 is TGTGCCAGCAGCTTTATCGGGTACAATCAGCCCCAGCATTTT. Protein sequence: CASSFIGYNQPQHF.